This TCR beta chain was retrieved from a study of blood T cell repertoires in COVID-19. Study as a whole: Samples came from the United States, Italy and Spain, spanning acute and convalescent COVID-19.

In the study's own analysis: Reference gene primer amplification gave nucleated cell count estimates. Sequencing used immunoSEQ multiplex PCR; TCRdb keeps in-frame clones, though not all of them. The V and J calls and clone size were taken over from that table, and D and trimming were inferred from the DNA. In the table there are approximately 67,000 clones, about nine tenths of which are singletons. The clonotype comes from a man in his fifties with active COVID-19. The specimen was peripheral blood.

The CDR3 protein is CASSPIGQNQPQHF. The CDR3 coding sequence is TGTGCCAGCAGCCCCATTGGACAGAATCAGCCCCAGCATTTT. The chain is built from TRBV6-2 or TRBV6-3 and TRBJ1-5; tentative D call: TRBD1 (6 bases). The CDR3 runs to 14 residues. V was pared by 6 bases and J by 4 bases, with 13 bases between. Germline assignment: CDR1 MNHEY and CDR2 SVGEGT.